Listed below are T cell receptor beta chains from one sample, sequenced in a study of PD-L1 blockade in urothelial cancer. TCRdb's table, derived via immunoSEQ multiplex PCR, lists solely in-frame clones and lacks some. The repertoire holds around 56,000 clones, about 86% seen once, with 2.5% to 3.5% in the top ten. The sequences come from PBMCs, collected around atezolizumab (anti-PD-L1) treatment. The receptors derive from a man in his fifties with urothelial cancer. Both conserved end residues are part of each CDR3. Each record gives: V gene, D gene, J gene, clone size, CDR3 DNA, CDR3 protein. A D gene is named only where the DNA matches it firmly. Some rows have no size entry. The others give once, few or many, or a class for an expanded clone.

TRBV27	TRBD2	TRBJ2-3	NA	TGTGCCAGCAGTTCCTTCCCCCCCCGCGGCGCGGCGGGAGTGAGAGATACGCAGTATTTT	CASSSFPPRGAAGVRDTQYF
TRBV9	TRBD1	TRBJ2-1	NA	TGTGCCAGCAGCGTTGGGGGACAGGGGGCTTACAATGAGCAGTTCTTC	CASSVGGQGAYNEQFF
TRBV15	NA	TRBJ1-1	once	TGTGCCACCAGCAGAGAAGGTGGACTCCTGACCGCTTTCTTT	CATSREGGLLTAFF
TRBV11-2	NA	TRBJ2-7	NA	TGTGCCAGCACCCTTTACGGCGAGCAGTACTTC	CASTLYGEQYF
TRBV9	NA	TRBJ2-1	NA	TGTGCCAGCAGCGTAGCTACAGGCAATGAGCAGTTCTTC	CASSVATGNEQFF
TRBV10-3	TRBD1	TRBJ1-1	NA	TGTGCCATCAGTGGACAGGGCCTGAACACTGAAGCTTTCTTT	CAISGQGLNTEAFF
TRBV7-6	NA	TRBJ2-5	NA	TGTGCCAGCAGCTTTAATTCCTTAAAGACCCAGTACTTC	CASSFNSLKTQYF
TRBV7-8	TRBD2	TRBJ2-5	NA	TGTGCCAGCAGCTCACCTAGCGGGAGTCCCGAAGAGACCCAGTACTTC	CASSSPSGSPEETQYF
TRBV9	TRBD1	TRBJ1-6	NA	TGTGCCAGCAGCCAGCAGGGACAGATCTCCTATAATTCACCCCTCCACTTT	CASSQQGQISYNSPLHF
TRBV18	TRBD2	TRBJ2-5	once	TGTGCCAGCTCACCGGGGACTAGCGGGTCATGGTCCCAGTACTTC	CASSPGTSGSWSQYF
TRBV14	TRBD2	TRBJ2-1	NA	TGTGCCAGCAGCCAAGTGGCGGGAGGATACAATGAGCAGTTCTTC	CASSQVAGGYNEQFF
TRBV15	NA	TRBJ1-1	NA	TGTGCCACCAGCAGACCCGATTCATGGCCTGAAGCTTTCTTT	CATSRPDSWPEAFF
TRBV27	TRBD1	TRBJ2-5	NA	TGTGCCAGCAGTCCCAGGACAGGTGGAGAGACCCAGTACTTC	CASSPRTGGETQYF
TRBV5-1	TRBD1	TRBJ1-4	NA	TGCGCCAGCAGCTTACAGGGGAACCTTAATGAAAAACTGTTTTTT	CASSLQGNLNEKLFF
TRBV27	NA	TRBJ2-1	NA	TGTGCCAGCAGTTGGGGAGTTTCCTACAATGAGCAGTTCTTC	CASSWGVSYNEQFF
TRBV19	NA	TRBJ2-3	NA	TGTGCCAGTACCGGCGGGACTAGCACAGATACGCAGTATTTT	CASTGGTSTDTQYF
TRBV2	NA	TRBJ1-1	NA	TGTGCCAGCCTCCCCGCCGGAGCACTGAAGTTCTTT	CASLPAGALKFF
TRBV19	TRBD1	TRBJ1-2	NA	TGTGCCAGTAGGTCTCAGGGGGCGGTAAACTATGGCTACACCTTC	CASRSQGAVNYGYTF
TRBV28	TRBD1	TRBJ2-7	NA	TGTGCCAGCAGTACCGGGACAGGGTACTACGAGCAGTACTTC	CASSTGTGYYEQYF
TRBV5-1	NA	TRBJ1-5	NA	TGCGCCAGCAGCTTGGACAGGGATCAGCCCCAGCATTTT	CASSLDRDQPQHF
TRBV28	NA	TRBJ2-7	NA	TGTGCCAGCACCCTATCGGGAAGGATCAGCGCTAAGTACTTC	CASTLSGRISAKYF
TRBV18	NA	TRBJ1-3	NA	TGTGCCAGCTCACCGGTTAAGGGGATCTCTGGAAACACCATATATTTT	CASSPVKGISGNTIYF
TRBV21-1	NA	TRBJ2-1	NA	TGTGCCAGCAGCAAAGTCCATCACTACAATGAGCAGTTCTTC	CASSKVHHYNEQFF
TRBV7-2	NA	TRBJ2-7	NA	TGTGCCAGCAGCTTAACGTCCCTATGGGAGCAGTACTTC	CASSLTSLWEQYF
TRBV18	NA	TRBJ2-2	NA	TGTGCCAGCTCACGCTTGGACTCCCTCACCGGGGAGCTGTTTTTT	CASSRLDSLTGELFF
TRBV19	NA	TRBJ2-7	NA	TGTGCCAGTAGTATAGGGGGCACCTCCTACGAGCAGTACTTC	CASSIGGTSYEQYF
TRBV28	TRBD1	TRBJ1-2	NA	TGTGCCAGCAGTCCGTCCGGGACAGCTTTTTATGGCTACACCTTC	CASSPSGTAFYGYTF
TRBV30	NA	TRBJ2-5	NA	TGTGCCTGGAGTCGAGAGGGCGGGGGCAAGCAGACCCAGTACTTC	CAWSREGGGKQTQYF
TRBV4-1	TRBD1	TRBJ1-6	NA	TGCGCCAGCAGCCATGCCCCGACAGGGTTGGATTCACCCCTCCACTTT	CASSHAPTGLDSPLHF
TRBV4-1	TRBD2	TRBJ2-1	NA	TGCGCCAGCAGCCAAGAAAGGCTAGCGGGAGCGCAGTTCTTC	CASSQERLAGAQFF
TRBV9	TRBD2	TRBJ2-1	NA	TGTGCCAGCAGCGTAGCTGTGGCTAGCGGGGATTGGAATGAGCAGTTCTTC	CASSVAVASGDWNEQFF
TRBV7-9	NA	TRBJ2-1	NA	TGTGCCAGCAGCGCGGGATCCTACAATGAGCAGTTCTTC	CASSAGSYNEQFF
TRBV2	NA	TRBJ2-7	NA	TGTGCCAGCAGTGCGTCCAGGGGCGTCGAGCAGTACTTC	CASSASRGVEQYF
TRBV18	NA	TRBJ2-5	NA	TGTGCCAGCTCACCACAAGGGGGAATAAACCAAGAGACCCAGTACTTC	CASSPQGGINQETQYF
TRBV27	NA	TRBJ2-1	NA	TGTGCCAGCAGGACTTCATCAGGGGTCTCCTACAATGAGCAGTTCTTC	CASRTSSGVSYNEQFF
TRBV7-8	NA	TRBJ2-5	NA	TGTGCCAGCAGCTTAGGGTTACGGGGGGCGAGAGAGACCCAGTACTTC	CASSLGLRGARETQYF
TRBV2	TRBD2	TRBJ2-3	NA	TGTGCCAGCAGTGGGGGGGGACTAGCGGGAGAAGATACGCAGTATTTT	CASSGGGLAGEDTQYF
TRBV30	TRBD2	TRBJ2-5	NA	TGTGCCTGGAGACGGACTAGCGGGAGCGAGACCCAGTACTTC	CAWRRTSGSETQYF
TRBV4-2	TRBD1	TRBJ1-2	once	TGTGCCAGCAGCCTCGCGGAAACAGGGGTTAAAACCAACTATGGCTACACCTTC	CASSLAETGVKTNYGYTF
TRBV4-1	TRBD1	TRBJ1-4	NA	TGCGCCAGCAGCCAAGTCGGGACAGGGGGCGATGCAACTAATGAAAAACTGTTTTTT	CASSQVGTGGDATNEKLFF
TRBV6-5	NA	TRBJ1-2	NA	TGTGCCACCCGAGGCGGAGGAGTTTACGGCTACACCTTC	CATRGGGVYGYTF
TRBV2	NA	TRBJ2-7	NA	TGTGCCAGCTCCTCCGTCCGGGCCTACGAGCAGTACTTC	CASSSVRAYEQYF
TRBV19	TRBD1	TRBJ1-5	NA	TGTGCCAGTAGTACGTTCGGGGGGACAGGGGTTCAGCCCCAGCATTTT	CASSTFGGTGVQPQHF
TRBV18	NA	TRBJ2-7	few	TGTGCCAGCTCACCCCACTCCTACGAGCAGTACTTC	CASSPHSYEQYF
TRBV5-1	NA	TRBJ2-7	NA	TGCGCCAGCAGCTTGGATGCAGTGTCCTCCTACGAGCAGTACTTC	CASSLDAVSSYEQYF
TRBV28	NA	TRBJ1-5	NA	TGTGCCAGCAGTCGGTTGAATCAGCCCCAGCATTTT	CASSRLNQPQHF
TRBV6-1	NA	TRBJ1-5	NA	TGTGCCAGCAGTGATCGGGCAGGGTACCAGCCCCAGCATTTT	CASSDRAGYQPQHF
TRBV7-3	NA	TRBJ2-2	NA	TGTGCCAGCAGCTGGGACTTTCCCGGGGAGCTGTTTTTT	CASSWDFPGELFF
TRBV10-3	TRBD2	TRBJ2-7	NA	TGTGCCATCAGTGGGGAGGGAACTAGCGGTTCCTACGAGCAGTACTTC	CAISGEGTSGSYEQYF
TRBV5-1	TRBD2	TRBJ2-2	NA	TGCGCCAGCAGCTGGGGGGCTAGCGGGACCGGGGAGCTGTTTTTT	CASSWGASGTGELFF
TRBV18	NA	TRBJ2-3	NA	TGTGCCAGCTCACCACCCCGCGTTAGCACAGATACGCAGTATTTT	CASSPPRVSTDTQYF
TRBV27	TRBD1	TRBJ2-5	NA	TGTGCCAGCAGTAGAAACGGACAGGGGGAAGGAGAGACCCAGTACTTC	CASSRNGQGEGETQYF
TRBV9	NA	TRBJ2-5	NA	TGTGCCAGCAGCGTAAGTGCCGACAATTTGGTGACCCAGTACTTC	CASSVSADNLVTQYF
TRBV5-6	TRBD2	TRBJ2-7	NA	TGTGCCAGCAGCCTGAGGGGAAGCGGGATACACGAGCAGTACTTC	CASSLRGSGIHEQYF
TRBV9	TRBD2	TRBJ2-2	NA	TGTGCCAGCAGCGTAGGAGCGGGAGCGGCCGGGGAGCTGTTTTTT	CASSVGAGAAGELFF
TRBV5-1	NA	TRBJ1-6	NA	TGCGCCAGTCGAGGAGAGGGGGACCCCTATAATTCACCCCTCCACTTT	CASRGEGDPYNSPLHF
TRBV7-8	TRBD2	TRBJ2-3	NA	TGTGCCAGCAGCTTCGTAATAGCGGGAGGGGCGGCGGATACGCAGTATTTT	CASSFVIAGGAADTQYF
TRBV29-1	TRBD1	TRBJ2-7	NA	TGCAGCGTTTCCGACAGGGGGTACGAGCAGTACTTC	CSVSDRGYEQYF
TRBV28	NA	TRBJ1-2	NA	TGTGCCAGCACCGGATGGGGGGGTCAAGGCTACACCTTC	CASTGWGGQGYTF
TRBV6-1	TRBD1	TRBJ2-7	NA	TGTGCCAGCAGTGAACCTGGGACAGGTACCTACGAGCAGTACTTC	CASSEPGTGTYEQYF